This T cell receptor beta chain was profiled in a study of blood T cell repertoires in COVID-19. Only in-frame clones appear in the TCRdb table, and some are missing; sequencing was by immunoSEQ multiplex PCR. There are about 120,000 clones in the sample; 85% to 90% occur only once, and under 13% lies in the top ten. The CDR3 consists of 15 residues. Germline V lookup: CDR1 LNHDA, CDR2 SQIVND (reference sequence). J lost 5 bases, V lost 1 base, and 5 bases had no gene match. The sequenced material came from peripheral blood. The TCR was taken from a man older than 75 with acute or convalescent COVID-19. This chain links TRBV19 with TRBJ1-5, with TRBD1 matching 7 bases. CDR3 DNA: TGTGCCAGTAGTATAGTCACGACAGGGCATCAGCCCCAGCATTTT. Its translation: CASSIVTTGHQPQHF.